The clone carrying this T cell receptor (beta chain) came up once. The source of the sample is a study of blood T cell repertoires in COVID-19. Background on the study: Acute-phase and convalescent COVID-19 samples originated in the United States, Italy and Spain.

Germline V lookup: CDR1 MNHNY, CDR2 SVGAGI (reference sequence). This CDR3 is built from 15 residues. V lost 7 bases, J lost 1 base, and 6 bases stayed unmatched. Generated by immunoSEQ multiplex PCR, the TCRdb table keeps only in-frame clones and is missing some. The sample yields 300,000 to 450,000 clones, 87% seen once. This receptor was taken from an older woman with COVID-19, enrolled during active disease. The chain has TRBV6-6 and TRBJ2-7; 11 positions agree with TRBD1. Sequenced input: peripheral blood. The CDR3 region is CASTRTGGSSYEQYF. The CDR3 region has the DNA TGTGCCAGCACACGGACAGGGGGCTCTTCCTACGAGCAGTACTTC.